This TCR beta chain was retrieved from a study of CD8+ T cells in alopecia areata. Study-wide context: The duration of tofacitinib was 6 to 18 months, with 6 months off drug afterward.

Treatment specified: oral pan-JAK inhibitor, 5-10 mg twice daily. In this sample, this clone turned up a few times. The antigen is unknown. Sequencing relied on a cDNA template that was reverse transcribed from extracted RNA. Generated by immunoSEQ multiplex PCR, the TCRdb table keeps only in-frame clones and is missing some. The sample holds about 180,000 clones, roughly 46% seen once. CDR1 LGHNA and CDR2 YSLEER come from the germline V gene. V gave up 0 bases and J gave up 0 bases, with 6 bases separating them. The CDR3 consists of 14 residues. Study conclusions and caveats: Lesional tissue from the scalp (especially in alopecia totalis/universalis) showed higher clonality than normal scalp.

Here the sequenced sample was CD8+ T cells sorted from blood, taken at roughly week 53, from a patient treated with tofacitinib. The rearrangement links TRBV4-3 to TRBJ2-7, with D perhaps matching TRBD1 (5 bases). This sequence originates from a human donor with alopecia areata. CDR3 loop: CASSQEQGSYEQYF. The CDR3 DNA is TGCGCCAGCAGCCAAGAGCAGGGCTCCTACGAGCAGTACTTC.